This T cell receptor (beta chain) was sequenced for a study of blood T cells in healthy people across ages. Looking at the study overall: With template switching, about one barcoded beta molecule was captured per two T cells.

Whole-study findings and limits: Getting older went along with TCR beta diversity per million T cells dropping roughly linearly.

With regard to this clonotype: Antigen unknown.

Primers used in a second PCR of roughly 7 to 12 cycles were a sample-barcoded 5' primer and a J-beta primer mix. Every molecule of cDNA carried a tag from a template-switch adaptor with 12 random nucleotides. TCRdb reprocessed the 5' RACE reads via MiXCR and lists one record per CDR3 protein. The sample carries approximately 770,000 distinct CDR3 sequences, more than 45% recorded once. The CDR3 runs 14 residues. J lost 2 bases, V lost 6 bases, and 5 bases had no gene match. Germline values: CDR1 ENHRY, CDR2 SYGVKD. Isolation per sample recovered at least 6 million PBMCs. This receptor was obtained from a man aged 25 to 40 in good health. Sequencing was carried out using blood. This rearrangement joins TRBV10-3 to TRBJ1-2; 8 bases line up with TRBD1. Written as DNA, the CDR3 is TGTGCCATCAGGCAGACAGGGGAAAACTATGGCTACACCTTC. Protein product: CAIRQTGENYGYTF.